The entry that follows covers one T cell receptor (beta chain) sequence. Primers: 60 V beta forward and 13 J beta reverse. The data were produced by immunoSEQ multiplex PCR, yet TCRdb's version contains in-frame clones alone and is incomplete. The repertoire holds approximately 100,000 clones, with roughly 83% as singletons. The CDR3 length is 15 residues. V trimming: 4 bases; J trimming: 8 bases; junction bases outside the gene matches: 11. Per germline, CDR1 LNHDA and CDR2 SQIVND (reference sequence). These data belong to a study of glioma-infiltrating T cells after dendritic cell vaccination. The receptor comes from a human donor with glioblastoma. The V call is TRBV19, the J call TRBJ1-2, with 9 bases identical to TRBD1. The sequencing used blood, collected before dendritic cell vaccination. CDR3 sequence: CASSKVTGGAGGYTF. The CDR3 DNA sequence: TGTGCCAGTAGTAAAGTAACAGGGGGCGCCGGGGGCTACACCTTC.